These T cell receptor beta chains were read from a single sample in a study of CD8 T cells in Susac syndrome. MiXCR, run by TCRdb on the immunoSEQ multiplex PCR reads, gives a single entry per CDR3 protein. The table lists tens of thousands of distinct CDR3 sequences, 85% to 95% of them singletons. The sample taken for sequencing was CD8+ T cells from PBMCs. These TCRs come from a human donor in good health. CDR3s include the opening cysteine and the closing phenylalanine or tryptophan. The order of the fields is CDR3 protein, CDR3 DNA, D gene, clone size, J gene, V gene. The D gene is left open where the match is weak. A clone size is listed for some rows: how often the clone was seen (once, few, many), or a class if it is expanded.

CDR3: CASSQGTEIGMREQFF
DNA: TGTGCCAGCAGCCAAGGGACAGAAATTGGGATGCGGGAGCAGTTCTTC
D: TRBD1
size: .
J: TRBJ2-1
V: TRBV9

CDR3: CASSPKALHREEKLFF
DNA: TGTGCCAGCTCACCAAAAGCGCTACACCGGGAGGAAAAACTGTTTTTT
D: .
size: .
J: TRBJ1-4
V: TRBV18

CDR3: CASSHPLGVSGTDTQYF
DNA: TGTGCCAGCAGCCACCCCCTGGGTGTTAGCGGCACAGATACGCAGTATTTT
D: .
size: .
J: TRBJ2-3
V: TRBV4-2

CDR3: CSVAEGNTGELFF
DNA: TGCAGCGTTGCGGAGGGGAACACCGGGGAGCTGTTTTTT
D: .
size: .
J: TRBJ2-2
V: TRBV29-1

CDR3: CASRRGGPSTDTQYF
DNA: TGTGCCAGCAGACGCGGGGGCCCCAGCACAGATACGCAGTATTTT
D: .
size: .
J: TRBJ2-3
V: TRBV7-3

CDR3: CASGRLTF
DNA: TGTGCCAGTGGCCGACTCACCTTC
D: .
size: .
J: TRBJ1-2
V: TRBV19

CDR3: CSARRLAAEQFF
DNA: TGCAGTGCTAGGCGGCTAGCGGCTGAGCAGTTCTTC
D: TRBD2
size: .
J: TRBJ2-1
V: TRBV20-1

CDR3: CSAFGTSDYNEQFF
DNA: TGCAGTGCCTTTGGGACTAGCGACTACAATGAGCAGTTCTTC
D: TRBD2
size: .
J: TRBJ2-1
V: TRBV20-1

CDR3: CATSRVTKGDTQYF
DNA: TGTGCCACCAGCAGAGTAACTAAGGGGGATACGCAGTATTTT
D: .
size: .
J: TRBJ2-3
V: TRBV15

CDR3: CATRWTRHLYF
DNA: TGTGCCACCAGGTGGACCCGTCACCTGTACTTC
D: .
size: .
J: TRBJ2-4
V: TRBV15

CDR3: CASSQTGTGPTDTQYF
DNA: TGTGCCAGCAGCCAAACCGGGACAGGGCCAACAGATACGCAGTATTTT
D: TRBD1
size: .
J: TRBJ2-3
V: TRBV7-9

CDR3: CASSYTEKNIQYF
DNA: TGTGCCAGCAGTTACACTGAGAAAAACATTCAGTACTTC
D: .
size: few
J: TRBJ2-4
V: TRBV6-2/TRBV6-3

CDR3: CASSRNPPDGTPKMNIQYF
DNA: TGTGCCAGCAGTCGCAATCCCCCAGATGGGACCCCCAAAATGAACATTCAGTACTTC
D: .
size: once
J: TRBJ2-4
V: TRBV6-1

CDR3: CASSLSGRGTDTQYF
DNA: TGTGCCAGCAGTTTGAGTGGGCGCGGCACAGATACGCAGTATTTT
D: .
size: .
J: TRBJ2-3
V: TRBV27

CDR3: CATSLGGTGGLSEQYF
DNA: TGTGCCACCAGCTTGGGTGGTACAGGGGGTCTCTCCGAGCAGTACTTC
D: TRBD1
size: once
J: TRBJ2-7
V: TRBV15

CDR3: CASRTGVRGYTF
DNA: TGCGCCAGCAGGACAGGGGTACGCGGCTACACCTTC
D: TRBD1
size: .
J: TRBJ1-2
V: TRBV10-2

CDR3: CASSQAAYNTGELFF
DNA: TGCGCCAGCAGCCAAGCGGCGTACAACACCGGGGAGCTGTTTTTT
D: .
size: .
J: TRBJ2-2
V: TRBV4-3

CDR3: CASSVATGAVGYTF
DNA: TGTGCCAGCAGCGTAGCGACAGGGGCCGTTGGCTACACCTTC
D: TRBD1
size: .
J: TRBJ1-2
V: TRBV9

CDR3: CASSQMGQGMGSYEQYF
DNA: TGCGCCAGCAGCCAAATGGGACAGGGGATGGGGTCCTACGAGCAGTACTTC
D: TRBD1
size: .
J: TRBJ2-7
V: TRBV4-1

CDR3: CASTGQGLNEKLFF
DNA: TGTGCCAGCACAGGGCAGGGGCTTAATGAAAAACTGTTTTTT
D: .
size: .
J: TRBJ1-4
V: TRBV12-3/TRBV12-4